This T cell receptor beta chain comes out of a study of read filtering for tumor transcriptome and immune sequencing. Study-wide background: 8 patients were R-ISS I, some 16 were R-ISS II, 6 or 7 were R-ISS III. DNase treatment preceded whole-transcriptome library preparation. Findings of the study overall: Approximately 82% of IR-seq clonotypes had a single read, yet these held about 3.4% of reads.

Sampling of bone marrow took place during active disease in every patient. As to this clonotype: Its antigen is undetermined.

CDR1 and CDR2 from the germline V gene are MNHNS and SASEGT. The CDR3 spans 13 residues. With 1 base removed from V and 4 bases from J, the gap between germline ends came to 7 bases. The library was built from 400 ng RNA with molecular barcoded adaptors for alpha/delta and beta/gamma chains. One entry per CDR3 protein results from TCRdb running MiXCR on the reads. This table holds under 30,000 distinct CDR3 sequences, around a fifth found once. Sequencing input: a population of CD138-negative cells sorted from bone marrow. The V and J genes are TRBV6-1 and TRBJ1-2, with unresolved D. This TCR was sampled from a donor older than 35 with multiple myeloma. The CDR3 DNA is TGTGCCAGCAGTGAAGGAGGCTTCTATGGCTACACCTTC. Residues: CASSEGGFYGYTF.